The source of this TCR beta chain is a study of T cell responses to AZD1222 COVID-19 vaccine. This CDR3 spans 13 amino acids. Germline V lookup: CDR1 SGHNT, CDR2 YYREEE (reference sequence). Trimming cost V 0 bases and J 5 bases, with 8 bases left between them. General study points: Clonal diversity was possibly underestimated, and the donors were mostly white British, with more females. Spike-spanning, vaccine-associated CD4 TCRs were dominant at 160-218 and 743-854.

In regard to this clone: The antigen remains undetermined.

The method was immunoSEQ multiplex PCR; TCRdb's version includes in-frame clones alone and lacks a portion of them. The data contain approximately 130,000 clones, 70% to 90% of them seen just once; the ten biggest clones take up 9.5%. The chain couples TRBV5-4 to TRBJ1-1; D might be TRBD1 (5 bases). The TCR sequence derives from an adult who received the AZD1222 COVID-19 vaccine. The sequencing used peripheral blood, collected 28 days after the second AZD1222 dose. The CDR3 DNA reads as TGTGCCAGCAGCTTGGACGGGGGGACTGAAGCTTTCTTT. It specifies CASSLDGGTEAFF.